This T cell receptor beta chain was documented in a study of pediatric ulcerative colitis. Study as a whole: Six or seven patients showed pancolitis and two showed left-sided colitis. Study observations and caveats: Blood samples from a couple of patients yielded substantially fewer templates and were excluded from blood-rectal overlap analysis.

On this clone itself: The antigen is undetermined.

Sequencing depth was up to 500,000 reads per sample. Produced via immunoSEQ multiplex PCR; TCRdb's table is partial and in-frame only. The data contain about 32,000 clones, approximately 78% of them seen just once; the ten biggest clones take up around 4.4%. V was clipped by 0 bases and J by 1 base, with 4 bases between them. Germline CDR1 is PRHDT and CDR2 is FYEKMQ (reference sequence). The CDR3 consists of 14 residues. The V and J genes are TRBV13 and TRBJ1-3; no clear D gene. The sample consisted of blood. The origin of this receptor is a boy between 10 and 17 years old with severe ulcerative colitis. The CDR3 region is CASSLGVSGNTIYF. CDR3 DNA: TGTGCCAGCAGCTTAGGGGTATCTGGAAACACCATATATTTT.